The clone carrying this TCR beta chain occurred a few times. The record originates from a study of OX40 agonist ivuxolimab in advanced cancers. Some clones are missing from TCRdb's copy, which holds only in-frame ones; the method was immunoSEQ multiplex PCR. The sample consists of some 90,000 clones, around 87% of them appearing once. Germline V gene sequence: CDR1 SEHNR, CDR2 FQNEAQ (reference sequence). V lost 8 bases, J lost 2 bases, and 10 bases stayed unmatched. CDR3 length: 15 amino acids. The sequencing used CD4+ or CD8+ T cells sorted from blood, collected in a trial of the OX40 agonist ivuxolimab. This rearrangement joins TRBV7-9 to TRBJ2-3; 7 bases are a match to TRBD2. The clonotype comes from an adult with an advanced solid tumor such as melanoma, head and neck, liver or kidney cancer. The DNA of the CDR3 is TGTGCCAGCGAAGTAGAGGCGGGAGTCACAGATACGCAGTATTTT. Translation: CASEVEAGVTDTQYF.